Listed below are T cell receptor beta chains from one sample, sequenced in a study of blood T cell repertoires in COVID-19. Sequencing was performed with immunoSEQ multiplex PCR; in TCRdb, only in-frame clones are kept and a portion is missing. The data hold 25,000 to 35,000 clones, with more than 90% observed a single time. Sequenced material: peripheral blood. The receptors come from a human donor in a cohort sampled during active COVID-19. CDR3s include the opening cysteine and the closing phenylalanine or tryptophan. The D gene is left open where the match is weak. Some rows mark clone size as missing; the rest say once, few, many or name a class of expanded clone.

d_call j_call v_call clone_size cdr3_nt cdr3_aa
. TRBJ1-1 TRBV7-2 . TGTGCCAGCAGCCAGGGGTCGAACACTGAAGCTTTCTTT CASSQGSNTEAFF
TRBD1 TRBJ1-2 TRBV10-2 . TGCGCCAGCAGCCCGACAGGGTTGTTTGGCTACACCTTC CASSPTGLFGYTF
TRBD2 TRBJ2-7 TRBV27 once TGTGCCAGCAGTGAAAACCTAGCGGGTGCGGTCTACGAGCAGTACTTC CASSENLAGAVYEQYF
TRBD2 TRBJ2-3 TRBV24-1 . TGTGCCACCAGAGGGTCTGAGCGGGGGCGCACAGATACGCAGTATTTT CATRGSERGRTDTQYF
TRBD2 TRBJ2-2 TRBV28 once TGTGCCAGCAGCCACCCCCTAGCGGGAGGGAGGAACACCGGGGAGCTGTTTTTT CASSHPLAGGRNTGELFF
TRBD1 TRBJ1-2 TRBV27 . TGTGCCAGCAGCCCAGGGCGGACAGGGGCTAACTATGGCTACACCTTC CASSPGRTGANYGYTF
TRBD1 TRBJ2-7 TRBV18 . TGTGCCAGCTCACCACGGGGACAGGGAGGCTACGAGCAGTACTTC CASSPRGQGGYEQYF
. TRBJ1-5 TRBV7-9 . TGTGCCAGCAGCTCTCCCTCCGCACGGGGGGATCAGCCCCAGCATTTT CASSSPSARGDQPQHF
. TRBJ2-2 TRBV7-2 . TGTGCCAGCACCCTTATGACAGGTTTACACCGGAACACCGGGGAGCTGTTTTTT CASTLMTGLHRNTGELFF
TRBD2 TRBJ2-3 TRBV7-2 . TGTGCCAGCAGCTTAGCAGGGCGGGGGGCAGATACGCAGTATTTT CASSLAGRGADTQYF
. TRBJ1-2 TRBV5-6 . TGTGCCAGCAGCTTGGCACAGGGTGACGTCTATGGCTACACCTTC CASSLAQGDVYGYTF
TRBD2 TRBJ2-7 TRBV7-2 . TGTGCCAGCAGCCCGACTAGCGGGATTGGTAACGAGCAGTACTTC CASSPTSGIGNEQYF
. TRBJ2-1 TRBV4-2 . TGTGCCAGCAGCCCGGGCCTAGCGCTCAATGAGCAGTTCTTC CASSPGLALNEQFF
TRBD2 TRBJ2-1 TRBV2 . TGTGCCAGCAACACCGCGGGAGCTAGGTCTGGGAATGAGCAGTTCTTC CASNTAGARSGNEQFF
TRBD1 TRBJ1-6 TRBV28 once TGTGCCAGCAGCTTTCTCGACAGGGATAATTCACCCCTCCACTTT CASSFLDRDNSPLHF
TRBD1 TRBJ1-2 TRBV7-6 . TGTGCCAGCAGCTTAGCAGGGCAGGGGGCGCCTGGCTACACCTTC CASSLAGQGAPGYTF
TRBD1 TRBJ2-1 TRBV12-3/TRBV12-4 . TGTGCCAGCAGAGCCGACAGGGTCAATGAGCAGTTCTTC CASRADRVNEQFF
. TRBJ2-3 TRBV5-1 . TGCGCCAGCAGCTTTAAGCCCCAGGATAGCACAGATACGCAGTATTTT CASSFKPQDSTDTQYF
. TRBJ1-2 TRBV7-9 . TGTGCCAGCAGCTTAGACAGCTACTATGGCTACACCTTC CASSLDSYYGYTF
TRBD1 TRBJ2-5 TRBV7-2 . TGTGCCAGCAGAGAACAGGGGGCGTATTCGGAGACCCAGTACTTC CASREQGAYSETQYF
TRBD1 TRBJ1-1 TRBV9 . TGTGCCAGCAGCGTTGACCCCGGACAGGGGGCTTTGGCTTTCTTT CASSVDPGQGALAFF
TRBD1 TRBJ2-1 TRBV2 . TGTGCCAGCAGTGAAGCTCGCCCGGGACAGGGGATCTATGAGCAGTTCTTC CASSEARPGQGIYEQFF
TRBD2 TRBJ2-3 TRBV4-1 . TGCGCCAGCAGCTCACGCCGGACTAGCGGCACAGATACGCAGTATTTT CASSSRRTSGTDTQYF
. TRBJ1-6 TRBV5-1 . TGCGCCAGCAGCTTGGTAGGGGGTTCATTAGATTCACCCCTCCACTTT CASSLVGGSLDSPLHF
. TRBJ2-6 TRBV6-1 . TGTGCCAGCAGTGATGACAGCTCTGGGGCCAACGTCCTGACTTTC CASSDDSSGANVLTF
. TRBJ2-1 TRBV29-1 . TGCAGCGTTGAAGATCCCGGGGTCGCCCTCAATCGGCAGTTCTTC CSVEDPGVALNRQFF
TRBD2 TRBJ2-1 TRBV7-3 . TGTGCCAGCAGCTTGACTAGCAGCAATGAGCAGTTCTTC CASSLTSSNEQFF
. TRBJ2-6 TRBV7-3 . TGTGCCAGCAGCTTAACGGGCCGATCCTCTGGGGCCAACGTCCTGACTTTC CASSLTGRSSGANVLTF
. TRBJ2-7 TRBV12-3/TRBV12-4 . TGTGCCAGCCTCGGGAACCTTTACGAGCAGTACTTC CASLGNLYEQYF
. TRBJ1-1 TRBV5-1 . TGCGCCAGCAGCTTGGTGGAGGGTATGGACACTGAAGCTTTCTTT CASSLVEGMDTEAFF
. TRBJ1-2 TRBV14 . TGTGCCAGCAGCCAAGACTCGTACTATGGCTACACCTTC CASSQDSYYGYTF
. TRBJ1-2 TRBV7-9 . TGTGCCAGCAGCTTAGTAGAGCGTGCACATGGCTACACCTTC CASSLVERAHGYTF
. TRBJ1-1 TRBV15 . TGTGCCACCAGCAGAGGTGGACAGATGAACACTGAAGCTTTCTTT CATSRGGQMNTEAFF
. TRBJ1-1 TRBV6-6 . TGTGCCAGCACGGTAGTGAACACTGAAGCTTTCTTT CASTVVNTEAFF
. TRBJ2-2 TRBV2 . TGTGCCAGCAGTGGGGCAAACACCGGGGAGCTGTTTTTT CASSGANTGELFF
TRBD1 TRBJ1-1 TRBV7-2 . TGTGCCAGCAGTTCCACAGGGGGCAGGGGCACTGAAGCTTTCTTT CASSSTGGRGTEAFF
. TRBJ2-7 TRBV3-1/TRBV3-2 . TGTGCCAGCAGCCAAGATGAACAGACCTACGAGCAGTACTTC CASSQDEQTYEQYF
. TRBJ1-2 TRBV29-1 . TGCAGCGCCGGCGGCGGTCCCCGGGGGGACTACACCTTC CSAGGGPRGDYTF
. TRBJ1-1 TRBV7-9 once TGTGCCAGCAGCTTAGTAGGGGGGGTTACTGAAGCTTTCTTT CASSLVGGVTEAFF
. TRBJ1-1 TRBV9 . TGTGCCAGCAGCGTAGAGGGGCTGAACACTGAAGCTTTCTTT CASSVEGLNTEAFF
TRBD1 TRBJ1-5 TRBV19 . TGTGCCAGTATCGGGACAGGGCCTGCCTTACCCAATCAGCCCCAGCATTTT CASIGTGPALPNQPQHF
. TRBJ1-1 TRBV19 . TGTGCCAGTAGTATGGGACTCGGGGCGGACACTGAAGCTTTCTTT CASSMGLGADTEAFF
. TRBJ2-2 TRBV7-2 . TGTGCCAGCAGCTTATTCGCACAGACAAACACCGGGGAGCTGTTTTTT CASSLFAQTNTGELFF
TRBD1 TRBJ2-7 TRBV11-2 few TGTGCCAGCAGCCCGGGACAGGGGGTGTCCTACGAGCAGTACTTC CASSPGQGVSYEQYF
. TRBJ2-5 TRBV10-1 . TGCGCCAGCAGTGACCCTAATGGGGGAGGCCAAGAGACCCAGTACTTC CASSDPNGGGQETQYF
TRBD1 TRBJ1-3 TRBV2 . TGTGCCAGCAGTGTCTACAGGGGAACCTCTGGAAACACCATATATTTT CASSVYRGTSGNTIYF
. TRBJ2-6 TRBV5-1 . TGCGCCAGCAGTTACCCAGGAACTGGGGCCAACGTCCTGACTTTC CASSYPGTGANVLTF
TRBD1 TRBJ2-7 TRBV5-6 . TGTGCCAGCAGCTTGGCGGGGACAGGGCCATACGAGCAGTACTTC CASSLAGTGPYEQYF
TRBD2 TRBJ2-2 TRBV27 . TGTGCCAGCAGGGGACTAGCGTTAAACACCGGGGAGCTGTTTTTT CASRGLALNTGELFF
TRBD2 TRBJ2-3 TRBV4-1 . TGCGCCAGCAGCCGGGGACTAGCGGAAGATACGCAGTATTTT CASSRGLAEDTQYF
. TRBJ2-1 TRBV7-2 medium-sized TGTGCCAGCACCAACACGGGGGTCCCTGAGCAGTTCTTC CASTNTGVPEQFF